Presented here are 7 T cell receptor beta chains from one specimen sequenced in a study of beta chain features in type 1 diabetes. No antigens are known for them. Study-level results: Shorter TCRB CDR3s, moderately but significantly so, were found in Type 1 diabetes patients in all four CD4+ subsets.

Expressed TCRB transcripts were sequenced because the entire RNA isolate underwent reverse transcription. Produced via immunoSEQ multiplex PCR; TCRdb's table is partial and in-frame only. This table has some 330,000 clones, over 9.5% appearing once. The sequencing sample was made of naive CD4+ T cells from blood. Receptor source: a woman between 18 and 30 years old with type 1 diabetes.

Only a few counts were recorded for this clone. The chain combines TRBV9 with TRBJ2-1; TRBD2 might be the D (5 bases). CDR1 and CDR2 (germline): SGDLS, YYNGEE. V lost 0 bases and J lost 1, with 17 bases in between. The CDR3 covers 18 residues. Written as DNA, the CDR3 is TGTGCCAGCAGCGTAGCCCCTTCGAGCGGCTATTCCTACAATGAGCAGTTCTTC. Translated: CASSVAPSSGYSYNEQFF.

The CDR3 region has the DNA TGTGCCAGCAGCTTGAGGGTCGCCTCCTACGAGCAGTACTTC. Translated: CASSLRVASYEQYF. This chain connects TRBV11-2 to TRBJ2-7, with D possibly being TRBD2 (5 bases). The V end was cut by 3 bases, the J end by 0 bases, with 9 bases between. This CDR3 is built from 14 residues. Germline V gene lookup returns CDR1 SGHAT and CDR2 FQNNGV.

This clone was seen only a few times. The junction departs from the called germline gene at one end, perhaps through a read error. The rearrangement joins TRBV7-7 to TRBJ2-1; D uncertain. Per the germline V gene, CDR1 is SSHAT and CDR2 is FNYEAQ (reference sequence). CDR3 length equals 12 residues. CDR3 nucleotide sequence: TGTGCTAGCAGCTCCGAGAACAATGAGCAGTTCTTC. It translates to CASSSENNEQFF.

CDR3 in DNA: TGCGCCAGCAGCCAACCCGGGACAGGGGTGTACAATGAGCAGTTCTTC. Its translation is CASSQPGTGVYNEQFF. V usage is TRBV4-3 and J usage is TRBJ2-1; TRBD1 matches at 10 bases. The CDR3 runs to 16 residues. V trimming: 2 bases; J trimming: 4 bases; junction bases outside the gene matches: 5. Germline lookup yields CDR1 LGHNA and CDR2 YSLEER.

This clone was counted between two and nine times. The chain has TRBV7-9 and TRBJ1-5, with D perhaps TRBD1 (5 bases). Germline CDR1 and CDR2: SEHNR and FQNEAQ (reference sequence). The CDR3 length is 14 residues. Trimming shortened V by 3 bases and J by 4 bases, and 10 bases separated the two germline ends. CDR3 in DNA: TGTGCCAGCAGCTTGGCAGGGTGGAATCAGCCCCAGCATTTT. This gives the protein CASSLAGWNQPQHF.

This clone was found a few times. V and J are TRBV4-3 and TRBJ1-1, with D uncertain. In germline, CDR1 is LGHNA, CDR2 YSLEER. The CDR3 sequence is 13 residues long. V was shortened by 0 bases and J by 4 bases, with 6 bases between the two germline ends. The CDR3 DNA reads TGCGCCAGCAGCCAAGAGTGGAGCACTGAAGCTTTCTTT. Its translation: CASSQEWSTEAFF.

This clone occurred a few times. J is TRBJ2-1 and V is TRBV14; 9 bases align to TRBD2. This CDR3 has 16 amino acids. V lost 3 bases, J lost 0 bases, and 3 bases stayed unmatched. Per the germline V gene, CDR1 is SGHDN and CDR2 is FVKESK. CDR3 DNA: TGTGCCAGCAGCCAGAAGACTAGCGGCTCCTACAATGAGCAGTTCTTC. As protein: CASSQKTSGSYNEQFF.